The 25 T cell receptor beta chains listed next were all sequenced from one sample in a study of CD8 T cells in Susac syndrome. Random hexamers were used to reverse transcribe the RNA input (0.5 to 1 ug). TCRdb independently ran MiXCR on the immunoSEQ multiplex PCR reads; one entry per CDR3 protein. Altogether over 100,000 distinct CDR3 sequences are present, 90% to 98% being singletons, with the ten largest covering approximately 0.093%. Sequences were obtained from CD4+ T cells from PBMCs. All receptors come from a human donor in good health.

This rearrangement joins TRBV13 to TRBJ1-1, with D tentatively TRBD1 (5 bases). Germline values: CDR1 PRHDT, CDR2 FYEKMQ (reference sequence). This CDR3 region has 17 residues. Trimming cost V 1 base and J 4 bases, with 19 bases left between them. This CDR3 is CASSLVGVWGGGTEAFF. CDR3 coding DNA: TGTGCCAGCAGCTTAGTAGGGGTATGGGGCGGGGGCACTGAAGCTTTCTTT.

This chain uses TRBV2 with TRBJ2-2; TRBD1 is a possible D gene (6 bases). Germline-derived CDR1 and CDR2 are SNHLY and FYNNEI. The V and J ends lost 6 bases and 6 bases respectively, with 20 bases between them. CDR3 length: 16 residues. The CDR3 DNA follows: TGTGCCAGCAGCACCAAGCAGGGGTCCCCACCCGGGGAGCTGTTTTTT. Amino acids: CASSTKQGSPPGELFF. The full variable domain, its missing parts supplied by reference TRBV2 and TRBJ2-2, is EPEVTQTPSHQVTQMGQEVILRCVPISNHLYFYWYRQILGQKVEFLVSFYNNEISEKSEIFDDQFSVERPDGSNFTLKIRSTKLEDSAMYFCASSTKQGSPPGELFFGEGSRLTVL.

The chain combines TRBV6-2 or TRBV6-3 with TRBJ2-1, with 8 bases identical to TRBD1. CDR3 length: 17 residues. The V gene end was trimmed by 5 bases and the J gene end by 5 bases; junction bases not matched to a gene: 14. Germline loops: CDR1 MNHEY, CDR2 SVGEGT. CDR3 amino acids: CASSPSLDRVIDNEQFF. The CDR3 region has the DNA TGTGCCAGCAGTCCCTCTTTGGACAGGGTAATAGACAATGAGCAGTTCTTC.

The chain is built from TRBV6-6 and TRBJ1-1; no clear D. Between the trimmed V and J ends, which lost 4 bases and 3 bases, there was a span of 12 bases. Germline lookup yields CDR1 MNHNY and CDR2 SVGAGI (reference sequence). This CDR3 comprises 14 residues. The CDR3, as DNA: TGTGCCAGCAGTTCCCCCCCGACGGACACTGAAGCTTTCTTT. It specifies CASSSPPTDTEAFF.

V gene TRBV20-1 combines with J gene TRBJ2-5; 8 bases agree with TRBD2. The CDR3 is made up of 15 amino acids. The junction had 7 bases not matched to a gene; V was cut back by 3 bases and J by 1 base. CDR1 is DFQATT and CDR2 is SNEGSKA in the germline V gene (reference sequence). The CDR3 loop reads CSARPGLGTQETQYF. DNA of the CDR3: TGCAGTGCTAGGCCGGGACTAGGGACCCAAGAGACCCAGTACTTC.

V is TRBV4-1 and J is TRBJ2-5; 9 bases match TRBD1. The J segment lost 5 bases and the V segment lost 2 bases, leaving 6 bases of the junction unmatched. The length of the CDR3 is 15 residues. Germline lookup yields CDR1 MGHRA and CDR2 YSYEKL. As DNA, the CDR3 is TGCGCCAGCAGCCAACAACAGGGGGCGCGGGAGACCCAGTACTTC. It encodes CASSQQQGARETQYF.

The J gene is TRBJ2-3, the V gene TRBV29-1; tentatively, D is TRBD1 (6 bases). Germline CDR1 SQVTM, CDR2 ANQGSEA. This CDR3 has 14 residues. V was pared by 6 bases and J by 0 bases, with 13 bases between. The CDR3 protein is CSVSDRISTDTQYF. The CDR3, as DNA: TGCAGCGTATCGGACAGAATAAGCACAGATACGCAGTATTTT.

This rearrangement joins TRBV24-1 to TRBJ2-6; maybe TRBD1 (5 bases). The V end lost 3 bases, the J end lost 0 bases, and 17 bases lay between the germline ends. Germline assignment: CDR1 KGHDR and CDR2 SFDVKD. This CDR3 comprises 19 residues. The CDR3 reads CATSDPQAGLISGANVLTF. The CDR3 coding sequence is TGTGCCACCAGTGATCCCCAGGCAGGGCTTATCTCTGGGGCCAACGTCCTGACTTTC.

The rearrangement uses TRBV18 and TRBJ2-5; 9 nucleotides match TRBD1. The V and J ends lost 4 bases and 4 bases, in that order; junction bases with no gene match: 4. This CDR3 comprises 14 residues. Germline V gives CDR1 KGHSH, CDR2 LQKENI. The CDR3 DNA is TGTGCCAGCTCACGGGCGGGACAGGGAGAGACCCAGTACTTC. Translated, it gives CASSRAGQGETQYF.

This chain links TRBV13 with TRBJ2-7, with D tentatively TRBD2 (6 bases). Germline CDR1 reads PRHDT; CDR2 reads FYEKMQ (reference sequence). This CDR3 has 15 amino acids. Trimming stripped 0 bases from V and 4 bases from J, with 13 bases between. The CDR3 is CASSLGSPGRYEQYF. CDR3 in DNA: TGTGCCAGCAGCTTAGGTTCGCCAGGGAGGTACGAGCAGTACTTC.

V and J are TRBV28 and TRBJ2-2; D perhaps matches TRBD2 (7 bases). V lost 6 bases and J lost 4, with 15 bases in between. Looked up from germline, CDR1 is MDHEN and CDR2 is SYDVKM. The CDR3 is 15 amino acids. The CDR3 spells CASSQGGVRTGELFF. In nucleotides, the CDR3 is TGTGCCAGCAGCCAAGGGGGGGTTCGCACCGGGGAGCTGTTTTTT.

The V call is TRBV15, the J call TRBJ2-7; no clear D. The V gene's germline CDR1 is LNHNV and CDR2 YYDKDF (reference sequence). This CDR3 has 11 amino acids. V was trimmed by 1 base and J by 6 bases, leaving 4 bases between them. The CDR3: CATSRGFEQYF. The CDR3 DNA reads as TGTGCCACCAGCAGAGGTTTCGAGCAGTACTTC. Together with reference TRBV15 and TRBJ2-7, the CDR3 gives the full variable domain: DAMVIQNPRYQVTQFGKPVTLSCSQTLNHNVMYWYQQKSSQAPKLLFHYYDKDFNNEADTPDNFQSRRPNTSFCFLDIRSPGLGDTAMYLCATSRGFEQYFGPGTRLTVT.

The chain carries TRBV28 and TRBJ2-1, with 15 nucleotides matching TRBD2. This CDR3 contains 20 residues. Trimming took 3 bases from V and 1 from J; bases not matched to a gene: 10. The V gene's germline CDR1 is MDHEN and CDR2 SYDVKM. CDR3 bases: TGTGCCAGCAGTTTCCTTGGACTAGCGGGAGGGCCAAGGTCCTACAATGAGCAGTTCTTC. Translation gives CASSFLGLAGGPRSYNEQFF.

In nucleotides, the CDR3 is TGTGCCAGCAGCGCAGCCGGGGGCTCTGGAAACACCATATATTTT. This translates into CASSAAGGSGNTIYF. This chain connects TRBV9 to TRBJ1-3, with a weak D call TRBD1 (5 bases). The germline V gene encodes CDR1 SGDLS and CDR2 YYNGEE. Trimming took off 3 bases at V and 0 bases at J, with 10 bases between the two ends. The CDR3 sequence is 15 residues long.

The CDR3 region is CSADRDNEQFF. CDR3 nucleotide sequence: TGCAGTGCTGACAGGGACAATGAGCAGTTCTTC. V gene TRBV20-1 combines with J gene TRBJ2-1; 7 bases match TRBD1. This CDR3 has 11 residues. Germline assignment: CDR1 DFQATT and CDR2 SNEGSKA (reference sequence). V lost 5 bases to trimming and J lost 5 bases; unmatched junction nucleotides: 0.

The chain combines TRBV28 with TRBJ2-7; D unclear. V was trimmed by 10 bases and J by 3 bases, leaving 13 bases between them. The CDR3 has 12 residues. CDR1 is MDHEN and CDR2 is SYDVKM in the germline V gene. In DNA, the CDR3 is TGTGCCACCCAGAGTTCTGGCTACGAGCAGTACTTC. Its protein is CATQSSGYEQYF.

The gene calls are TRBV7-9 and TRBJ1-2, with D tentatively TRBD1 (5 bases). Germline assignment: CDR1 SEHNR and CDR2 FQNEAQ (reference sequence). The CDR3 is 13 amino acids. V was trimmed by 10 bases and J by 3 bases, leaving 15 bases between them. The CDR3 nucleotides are TGTGCCACCGGGGGGGGTCGAGACTATGGCTACACCTTC. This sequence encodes CATGGGRDYGYTF.

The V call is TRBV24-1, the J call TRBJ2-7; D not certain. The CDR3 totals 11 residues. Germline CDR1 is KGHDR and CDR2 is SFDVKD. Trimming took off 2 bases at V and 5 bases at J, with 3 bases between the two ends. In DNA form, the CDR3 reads TGTGCCACCAGTGATTCGGACGAGCAGTACTTC. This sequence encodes CATSDSDEQYF.

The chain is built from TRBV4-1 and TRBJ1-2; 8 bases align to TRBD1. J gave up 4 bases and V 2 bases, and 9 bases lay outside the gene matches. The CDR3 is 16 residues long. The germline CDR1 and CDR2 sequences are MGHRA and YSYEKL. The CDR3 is CASSQTGTGIIYGYTF. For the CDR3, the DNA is TGCGCCAGCAGCCAAACCGGGACAGGCATCATCTATGGCTACACCTTC.

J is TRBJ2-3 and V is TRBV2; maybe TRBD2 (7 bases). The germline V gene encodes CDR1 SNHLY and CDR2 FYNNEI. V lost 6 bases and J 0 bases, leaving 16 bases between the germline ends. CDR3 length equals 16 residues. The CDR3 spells CASRKEAGASTDTQYF. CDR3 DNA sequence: TGTGCCAGCAGGAAGGAGGCGGGGGCTAGCACAGATACGCAGTATTTT.

The DNA of the CDR3 is TGTGCCAGCAGCCCCGGACAGCCTAACTATGGCTACACCTTC. It is translated as CASSPGQPNYGYTF. The gene calls are TRBV9 and TRBJ1-2, with a tentative D call TRBD1 (6 bases). Trimming stripped 4 bases from V and 0 bases from J, with 10 bases between. The CDR3 spans 14 residues. Per the germline V gene, CDR1 is SGDLS and CDR2 is YYNGEE.

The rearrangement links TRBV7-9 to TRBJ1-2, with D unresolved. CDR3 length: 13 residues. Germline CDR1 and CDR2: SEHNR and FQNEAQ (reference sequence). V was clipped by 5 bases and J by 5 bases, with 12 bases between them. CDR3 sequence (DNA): TGTGCCAGCAGCCAATCCAGGAGTTATGGCTACACCTTC. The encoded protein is CASSQSRSYGYTF.

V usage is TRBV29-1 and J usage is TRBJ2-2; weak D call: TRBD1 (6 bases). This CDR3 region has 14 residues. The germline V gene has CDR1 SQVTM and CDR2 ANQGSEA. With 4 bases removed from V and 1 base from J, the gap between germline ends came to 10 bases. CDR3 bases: TGCAGCGTTGGGCCACAGGGGAACACCGGGGAGCTGTTTTTT. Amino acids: CSVGPQGNTGELFF.

The DNA for the CDR3 is TGCGCCAGCAGCCTGGGCCGGACAGGTTCCCCAGATACGCAGTATTTT. Translation: CASSLGRTGSPDTQYF. This rearrangement joins TRBV5-1 to TRBJ2-3; TRBD1 matches at 7 bases. Germline loops: CDR1 SGHRS, CDR2 YFSETQ. The CDR3 is 16 residues long. V gave up 4 bases and J gave up 4 bases; unmatched junction bases: 12.

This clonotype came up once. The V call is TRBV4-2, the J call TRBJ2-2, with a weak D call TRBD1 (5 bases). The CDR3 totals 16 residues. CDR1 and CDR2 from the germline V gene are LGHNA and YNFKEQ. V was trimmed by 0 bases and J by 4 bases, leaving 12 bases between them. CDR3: CASSQDRARGTGELFF. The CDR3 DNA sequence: TGTGCCAGCAGCCAAGACAGGGCAAGGGGCACCGGGGAGCTGTTTTTT.